The clone carrying this T cell receptor (beta chain) is judged medium-sized. This entry comes from a study of tumor and adjacent non-tumor tissue in lung cancer. RNA was extracted from bulk tissue without any cell sorting. The normal lung tissue was taken more than 3 cm from the tumor edge. A modified ARM-PCR protocol with three rounds of nested PCR amplified TCRbeta. TCRdb re-derived calls from the multiplex PCR reads in MiXCR, one entry per CDR3 protein. The sample yields about 98,000 distinct CDR3 sequences, more than 80% seen once. The V end was cut by 0 bases, the J end by 3 bases, with 6 bases between. The CDR3 consists of 13 residues. Germline V CDR1 and CDR2: SGHNT, YENEEA.

The material sequenced was distant non-tumor lung tissue. This receptor was taken from a man in his 60s with small cell lung cancer. The rearrangement uses TRBV11-3 and TRBJ2-7; TRBD2 might be the D (5 bases). CDR3 residues: CASSLETSYEQYF. The CDR3 region has the DNA TGTGCCAGCAGCTTAGAAACTAGCTACGAGCAGTACTTC.